These 12 T cell receptor beta chains originate from one sample sequenced in a study of blood T cell repertoires in COVID-19. The data were produced by immunoSEQ multiplex PCR, yet TCRdb's version contains in-frame clones alone and is incomplete. The data show hundreds of thousands of clones, around nine tenths seen once. Sample: peripheral blood. The receptors were gathered from a woman aged 25 to 45 with acute or convalescent COVID-19.

V gene TRBV7-9 combines with J gene TRBJ1-2; D gene unclear. CDR3 length: 13 amino acids. The V end lost 7 bases, the J end lost 8 bases, and 17 bases lay between the germline ends. Germline assignment: CDR1 SEHNR and CDR2 FQNEAQ (reference sequence). The CDR3 coding sequence is TGTGCCAGCACATCACTTCCGTCGGGGGGCTACACCTTC. This translates into CASTSLPSGGYTF. The variable domain in full, with the rest retrieved from reference TRBV7-9 and TRBJ1-2, is DTGVSQNPRHKITKRGQNVTFRCDPISEHNRLYWYRQTLGQGPEFLTYFQNEAQLEKSRLLSDRFSAERPKGSFSTLEIQRTEQGDSAMYLCASTSLPSGGYTFGSGTRLTVV.

The rearrangement links TRBV4-1 to TRBJ2-3; tentatively, D is TRBD1 (5 bases). The V and J ends lost 1 base and 1 base respectively, with 15 bases between them. CDR1 and CDR2 from the germline V gene are MGHRA and YSYEKL. This CDR3 has 17 residues. CDR3 DNA: TGCGCCAGCAGCCAAGGGGGCAGGGCTATACGCACAGATACGCAGTATTTT. This gives the protein CASSQGGRAIRTDTQYF.

V and J are TRBV13 and TRBJ1-1; weak D call: TRBD1 (6 bases). The V end was cut by 1 base, the J end by 11 bases, with 11 bases between. CDR3 size: 12 residues. Germline lookup yields CDR1 PRHDT and CDR2 FYEKMQ (reference sequence). Written as DNA, the CDR3 is TGTGCCAGCAGCTTAGTCGGGACATGGGCTTTCTTT. Its protein product is CASSLVGTWAFF.

J is TRBJ2-5 and V is TRBV21-1; TRBD1, the D gene given by the table, was not confirmed from the DNA. TRBV21-1 constitutes a pseudogene. The CDR3 has 18 amino acids. In DNA, the CDR3 is TGTGCCAGCAGCAAAGCCCCATCCCGGGACAGGGGAGCGGAGACCCAGTACTTC. Its protein product is CASSKAPSRDRGAETQYF.

The rearrangement uses TRBV5-4 and TRBJ2-2; D gene unclear. Trimming shortened V by 0 bases and J by 4 bases, and 13 bases separated the two germline ends. The CDR3 runs 16 residues. The germline CDR1 and CDR2 sequences are SGHNT and YYREEE (reference sequence). This chain's CDR3 is CASSLVAGLATGELFF. The CDR3 bases are TGTGCCAGCAGCTTGGTGGCAGGCCTGGCCACCGGGGAGCTGTTTTTT.

In its sample, this clone was seen a few times. The rearrangement uses TRBV9 and TRBJ1-2; D gene uncertain. Germline loops: CDR1 SGDLS, CDR2 YYNGEE. The CDR3 totals 13 residues. Between the trimmed V and J ends, which lost 1 base and 7 bases, there was a span of 11 bases. CDR3 amino acids: CASSVNGLRGYTF. The CDR3 DNA follows: TGTGCCAGCAGCGTAAATGGCCTCCGTGGCTACACCTTC.

V is TRBV7-9 and J is TRBJ2-3; TRBD1 is a possible D gene (5 bases). This CDR3 has 16 amino acids. The V gene's germline CDR1 is SEHNR and CDR2 FQNEAQ (reference sequence). Trimming removed 5 bases at V and 2 bases at J, with 17 bases between. Here the CDR3 reads CASSRAVGGHTDTQYF. The CDR3 DNA follows: TGTGCCAGCAGCCGGGCGGTGGGCGGACACACAGATACGCAGTATTTT.

This clone is a singleton in its sample. This chain joins TRBV2 and TRBJ2-3, with D unclear. The CDR3 is 13 amino acids. Trimming took 8 bases from V and 1 from J, leaving 10 bases between them. Germline V gene data show CDR1 as SNHLY and CDR2 as FYNNEI. CDR3 bases: TGTGCCAGCTGCCGTTTAGGCACAGATACGCAGTATTTT. Translating it yields CASCRLGTDTQYF.

The V gene is TRBV28, the J gene TRBJ1-2; D is uncertain. CDR1 is MDHEN, CDR2 SYDVKM, per germline. This CDR3 is 13 amino acids long. The V end lost 3 bases, the J end lost 5 bases, and 10 bases lay between the germline ends. CDR3 DNA: TGTGCCAGCAGTTTTTCCCCGGAGTATGGCTACACCTTC. Its translation: CASSFSPEYGYTF.

This sequence joins TRBV28 and TRBJ1-1; D unresolved. This CDR3 is built from 13 residues. Trimming pared 2 bases from V and 1 base from J, leaving 5 bases between. Germline lookup yields CDR1 MDHEN and CDR2 SYDVKM. The CDR3 here is CASSLGPNTEAFF. As DNA, the CDR3 is TGTGCCAGCAGTTTAGGGCCGAACACTGAAGCTTTCTTT.

This clone was seen just once. The V gene is TRBV28, the J gene TRBJ2-7; D remains unclear. The germline CDR1 and CDR2 sequences are MDHEN and SYDVKM. Trimming took 3 bases from V and 4 from J, leaving 7 bases between them. This CDR3 contains 12 residues. This CDR3 reads CASSFSPYEQYF. The CDR3 coding sequence is TGTGCCAGCAGTTTTTCTCCGTACGAGCAGTACTTC.

The rearrangement uses TRBV7-9 and TRBJ2-1; 11 bases match TRBD1. This CDR3 spans 19 amino acids. V trimming: 5 bases; J trimming: 5 bases; junction bases outside the gene matches: 17. CDR1 and CDR2 (germline): SEHNR, FQNEAQ (reference sequence). CDR3 DNA: TGTGCCAGCAGCCAAGGGACAGGGGGTATCCGGGACCACGACAATGAGCAGTTCTTC. Encoded protein: CASSQGTGGIRDHDNEQFF.